This T cell receptor (beta chain) was observed in a study of CD8 T cells in ankylosing spondylitis. Overall study findings and caveats: As for the disease-linked clones, they showed a CD8+ phenotype and occurred at relatively low frequencies in peripheral blood. Earlier authors reported some of these motif variants in reactive arthritis synovial fluid and blood. Ankylosing spondylitis blood seemed to carry a telltale TCR beta motif made of about 8 highly homologous variants.

This clonotype showed up many times. Its antigen is currently unknown. CDR3 length: 15 amino acids. The germline V and J ends were trimmed by 5 bases and 6 bases, with 17 bases remaining between them. Looked up from germline, CDR1 is SGHVS and CDR2 is FQNEAQ. A quantitative 5'-RACE method, one with molecular barcodes, was used to make TCR beta libraries. One entry per CDR3 protein results from TCRdb running MiXCR on the 5' RACE reads. The table includes tens of thousands of distinct CDR3 sequences, roughly 6.2% detected once. The TCR originated in a male donor with ankylosing spondylitis. Sequencing was carried out using synovial fluid, either unsorted or a sorted T cell fraction (not recorded which). The chain has TRBV7-8 and TRBJ2-1; D unclear. The CDR3 DNA sequence: TGTGCCAGCAGCCATCCTCTGGAGAGGTTCAATGAGCAGTTCTTC. Its protein is CASSHPLERFNEQFF.